Below are 15 T cell receptor beta chains sequenced from a single sample in a study of blood T cell repertoires in COVID-19. Clones were sequenced by immunoSEQ multiplex PCR, and TCRdb holds only the in-frame ones, with some missing. This table holds about 92,000 clones, roughly 72% found once. The sample taken for sequencing was peripheral blood. All receptors derive from a woman in her fifties or sixties in a cohort sampled during active or convalescent COVID-19.

This sequence joins TRBV7-9 and TRBJ1-2, with 9 bases identical to TRBD1. The CDR3 contains 15 residues. J was trimmed by 2 bases and V by 5 bases; bases with no gene match: 6. The V gene's germline CDR1 is SEHNR and CDR2 FQNEAQ (reference sequence). In nucleotides, the CDR3 is TGTGCCAGCAGCAGCAGACAGGGGGGAAACTATGGCTACACCTTC. Residues: CASSSRQGGNYGYTF.

This clone was counted at least ten times. V usage is TRBV6-2 or TRBV6-3 and J usage is TRBJ1-5; 10 nucleotides align to TRBD1. With V trimmed by 5 bases and J by 6 bases, 7 bases remained unmatched. CDR1 is MNHEY, CDR2 SVGEGT, per germline. There are 15 residues in the CDR3. This CDR3 is CASSPGQGLAQPQHF. CDR3 DNA sequence: TGTGCCAGCAGTCCGGGACAGGGGCTTGCTCAGCCCCAGCATTTT.

The CDR3 spells CASSAPGGFGNTIYF. The CDR3 DNA follows: TGTGCCAGCAGTGCCCCAGGGGGTTTTGGAAACACCATATATTTT. The chain has TRBV2 and TRBJ1-3, with 7 nucleotides matching TRBD1. J lost 3 bases, V lost 4 bases, and 6 bases had no gene match. CDR3 size: 15 residues. Looked up from germline, CDR1 is SNHLY and CDR2 is FYNNEI.

The rearrangement joins TRBV2 to TRBJ2-5; D is ambiguous. The CDR3 has 12 amino acids. CDR1 is SNHLY, CDR2 FYNNEI, per germline. V lost 5 bases and J 6 bases, leaving 10 bases between the germline ends. The CDR3, as DNA: TGTGCCAGCAGTCGGTCCGGTAAGACCCAGTACTTC. The encoded protein is CASSRSGKTQYF.

The genes are TRBV5-1 and TRBJ1-6; TRBD1 matches 10 bases. The CDR3 has 16 amino acids. Germline trimming cut 4 bases from V and 5 bases from J; bases unmatched to any gene: 6. The germline CDR1 and CDR2 sequences are SGHRS and YFSETQ. For the CDR3, the DNA is TGCGCCAGCAGCCGGGACAGGGGCATCAATAATTCACCCCTCCACTTT. Residues: CASSRDRGINNSPLHF.

V is TRBV7-6 and J is TRBJ2-5; D gene uncertain. CDR1 SGHVS and CDR2 FNYEAQ come from the germline V gene. V was clipped by 1 base and J by 7 bases, with 10 bases between them. This CDR3 is built from 13 residues. CDR3 loop: CASSLGISGTQYF. Here the CDR3 DNA reads TGTGCCAGCAGCTTAGGAATATCCGGGACCCAGTACTTC.

CDR3 region: CASSLPTGKNEKLFF. Here the CDR3 DNA reads TGCGCCAGCAGCTTACCCACAGGGAAAAATGAAAAACTGTTTTTT. The V call is TRBV5-1, the J call TRBJ1-4; maybe TRBD1 (6 bases). The germline CDR1 and CDR2 sequences are SGHRS and YFSETQ. The CDR3 covers 15 residues. The germline V and J ends were trimmed by 2 bases and 5 bases, with 13 bases remaining between them. Full variable domain (rest looked up from reference TRBV5-1 and TRBJ1-4): KAGVTQTPRYLIKTRGQQVTLSCSPISGHRSVSWYQQTPGQGLQFLFEYFSETQRNKGNFPGRFSGRQFSNSRSEMNVSTLELGDSALYLCASSLPTGKNEKLFFGSGTQLSVL.

The chain has TRBV9 and TRBJ2-2; TRBD2 matches 8 bases. V trimming: 0 bases; J trimming: 6 bases; junction bases outside the gene matches: 7. Germline lookup yields CDR1 SGDLS and CDR2 YYNGEE. CDR3 length: 16 residues. Here the CDR3 reads CASSVAGGGPSGELFF. CDR3 sequence (DNA): TGTGCCAGCAGCGTAGCCGGCGGGGGGCCGTCCGGGGAGCTGTTTTTT.

V gene TRBV18 combines with J gene TRBJ2-7; a weak D match, TRBD2 (6 bases). In germline, CDR1 is KGHSH, CDR2 LQKENI. V lost 2 bases and J lost 2, with 13 bases in between. This CDR3 region has 15 residues. CDR3 region: CASSPRSGEAYEQYF. CDR3 DNA sequence: TGTGCCAGCTCACCAAGATCGGGGGAAGCCTACGAGCAGTACTTC.

The CDR3 here is CASSLGAGTGVEQYF. DNA of the CDR3: TGTGCCAGCTCACTGGGGGCCGGGACAGGGGTCGAGCAGTACTTC. The chain couples TRBV18 to TRBJ2-7; 10 bases match TRBD1. This CDR3 is 15 amino acids long. With V trimmed by 4 bases and J by 6 bases, 9 bases remained unmatched. CDR1 and CDR2 from the germline V gene are KGHSH and LQKENI.

This clone was seen more than once but under ten times. The genes are TRBV4-2 and TRBJ2-5; 14 bases map to TRBD2. Germline lookup yields CDR1 LGHNA and CDR2 YNFKEQ. Losses at the gene ends were 3 bases for V and 0 bases for J; bases not matched to a gene: 9. This CDR3 spans 19 amino acids. CDR3: CASSQNTGTSGGYQETQYF. For the CDR3, the DNA is TGTGCCAGCAGCCAGAATACCGGGACTAGCGGGGGATACCAAGAGACCCAGTACTTC.

CDR3 in amino acids: CASSEPADPNTGELFF. Here the CDR3 DNA reads TGTGCCAGCAGCGAACCCGCGGATCCGAACACCGGGGAGCTGTTTTTT. The chain carries TRBV9 and TRBJ2-2; D unresolved. CDR3 size: 16 residues. Germline V lookup: CDR1 SGDLS, CDR2 YYNGEE. V lost 3 bases and J lost 0, with 12 bases in between.

This chain joins TRBV19 and TRBJ1-1; a weak D match, TRBD1 (6 bases). The CDR3 contains 14 residues. Looked up from germline, CDR1 is LNHDA and CDR2 is SQIVND (reference sequence). V was shortened by 2 bases and J by 1 base, with 8 bases between the two germline ends. This chain's CDR3 is CASSIRGGNTEAFF. CDR3 in DNA: TGTGCCAGTAGTATAAGAGGGGGGAACACTGAAGCTTTCTTT.

The chain couples TRBV11-3 to TRBJ2-1; TRBD2 matches at 8 bases. Unmatched junction bases numbered 4, after V lost 5 bases and J lost 4 bases. Germline assignment: CDR1 SGHNT and CDR2 YENEEA. CDR3 length equals 14 residues. The CDR3 DNA follows: TGTGCCAGCAGCCTTTCTAGCGGGTACAATGAGCAGTTCTTC. It is translated as CASSLSSGYNEQFF.

The rearrangement joins TRBV4-1 to TRBJ2-2; no definite D call. CDR1 and CDR2 from the germline V gene are MGHRA and YSYEKL. V gave up 2 bases and J gave up 2 bases, with 9 bases separating them. CDR3 size: 15 residues. CDR3 loop: CASSQFLSNTGELFF. The CDR3 DNA sequence: TGCGCCAGCAGCCAATTCCTATCTAACACCGGGGAGCTGTTTTTT.